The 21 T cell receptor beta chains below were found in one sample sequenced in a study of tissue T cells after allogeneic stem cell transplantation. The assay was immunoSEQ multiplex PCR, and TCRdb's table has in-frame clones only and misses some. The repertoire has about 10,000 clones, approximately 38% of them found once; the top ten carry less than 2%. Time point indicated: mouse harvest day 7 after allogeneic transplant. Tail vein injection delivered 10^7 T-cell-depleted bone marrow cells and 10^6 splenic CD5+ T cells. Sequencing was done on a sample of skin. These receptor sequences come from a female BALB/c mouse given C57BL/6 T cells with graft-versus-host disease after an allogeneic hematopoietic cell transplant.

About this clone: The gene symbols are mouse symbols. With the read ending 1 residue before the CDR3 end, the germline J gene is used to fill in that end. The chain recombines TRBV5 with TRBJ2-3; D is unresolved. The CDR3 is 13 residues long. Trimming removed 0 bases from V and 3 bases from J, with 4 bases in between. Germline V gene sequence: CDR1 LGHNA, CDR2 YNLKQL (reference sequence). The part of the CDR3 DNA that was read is TGTGCCAGCAGCCAAGAGAACGCAGAAACGCTGTAT. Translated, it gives CASSQENAETLY. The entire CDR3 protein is CASSQENAETLYF.

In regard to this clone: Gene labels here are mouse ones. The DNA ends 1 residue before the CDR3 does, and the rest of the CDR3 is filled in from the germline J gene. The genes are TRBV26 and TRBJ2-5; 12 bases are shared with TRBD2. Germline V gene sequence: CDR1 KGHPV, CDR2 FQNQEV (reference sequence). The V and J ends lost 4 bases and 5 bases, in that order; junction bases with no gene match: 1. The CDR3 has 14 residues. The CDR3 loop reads CASSPGLGGDTQYF. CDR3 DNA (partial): TGTGCCAGCAGTCCGGGACTGGGGGGAGACACCCAGTAC. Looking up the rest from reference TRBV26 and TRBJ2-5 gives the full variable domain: NSKVIQTPRYLVKGQGQKAKMRCIPEKGHPVVFWYQQNKNNEFKFLINFQNQEVLQQIDMTEKRFSAECPSNSPCSLEIQSSEAGDSALYLCASSPGLGGDTQYFGPGTRLLVL.

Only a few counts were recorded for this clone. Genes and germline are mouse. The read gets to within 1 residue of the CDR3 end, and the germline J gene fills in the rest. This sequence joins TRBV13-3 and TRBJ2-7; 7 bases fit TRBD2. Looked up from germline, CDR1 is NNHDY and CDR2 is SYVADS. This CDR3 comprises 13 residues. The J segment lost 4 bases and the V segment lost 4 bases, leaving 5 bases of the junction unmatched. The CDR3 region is CASSLDWDYEQYF. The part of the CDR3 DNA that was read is TGTGCCAGCAGTCTTGACTGGGATTATGAACAGTAC.

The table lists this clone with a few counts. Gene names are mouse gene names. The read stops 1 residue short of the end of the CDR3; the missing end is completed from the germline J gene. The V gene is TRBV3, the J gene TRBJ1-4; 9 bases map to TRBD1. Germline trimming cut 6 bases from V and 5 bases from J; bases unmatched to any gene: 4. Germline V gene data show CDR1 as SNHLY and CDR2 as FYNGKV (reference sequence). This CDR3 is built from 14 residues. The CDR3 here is CASSSGTGNERLFF. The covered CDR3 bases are TGTGCCAGCAGTTCCGGGACAGGGAACGAAAGATTATTT. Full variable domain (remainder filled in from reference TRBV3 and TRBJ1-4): GPKVLQIPSHQIIDMGQMVTLNCDPVSNHLYFYWYKQILGQQMEFLVNFYNGKVMEKSKLFKDQFSVERPDGSYFTLKIQPTALEDSAVYFCASSSGTGNERLFFGHGTKLSVL.

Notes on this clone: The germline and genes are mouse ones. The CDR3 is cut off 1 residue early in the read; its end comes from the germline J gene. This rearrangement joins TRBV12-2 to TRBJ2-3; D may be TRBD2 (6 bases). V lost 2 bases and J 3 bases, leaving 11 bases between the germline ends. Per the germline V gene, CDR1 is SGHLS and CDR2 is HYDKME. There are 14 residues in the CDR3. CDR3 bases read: TGTGCCAGCTCTCGGGACTTGAGAGCAGAAACGCTGTAT. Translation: CASSRDLRAETLY. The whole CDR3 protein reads CASSRDLRAETLYF.

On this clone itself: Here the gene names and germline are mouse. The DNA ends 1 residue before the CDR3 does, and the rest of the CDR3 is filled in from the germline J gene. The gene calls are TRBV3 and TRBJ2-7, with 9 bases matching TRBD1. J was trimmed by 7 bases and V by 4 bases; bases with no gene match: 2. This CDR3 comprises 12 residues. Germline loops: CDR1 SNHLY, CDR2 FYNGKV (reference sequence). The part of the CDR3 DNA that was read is TGTGCCAGCAGCTCGACAGGGGGGGAACAGTAC. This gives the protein CASSSTGGEQY. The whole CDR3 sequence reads CASSSTGGEQYF.

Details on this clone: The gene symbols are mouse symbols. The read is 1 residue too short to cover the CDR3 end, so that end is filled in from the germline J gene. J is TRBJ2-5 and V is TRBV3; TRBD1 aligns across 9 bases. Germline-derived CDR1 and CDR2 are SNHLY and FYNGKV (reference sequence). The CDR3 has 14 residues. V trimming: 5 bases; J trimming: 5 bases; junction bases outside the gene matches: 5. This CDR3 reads CASSEQGARDTQYF. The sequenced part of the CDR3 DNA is TGTGCCAGCAGCGAACAGGGGGCGCGAGACACCCAGTAC.

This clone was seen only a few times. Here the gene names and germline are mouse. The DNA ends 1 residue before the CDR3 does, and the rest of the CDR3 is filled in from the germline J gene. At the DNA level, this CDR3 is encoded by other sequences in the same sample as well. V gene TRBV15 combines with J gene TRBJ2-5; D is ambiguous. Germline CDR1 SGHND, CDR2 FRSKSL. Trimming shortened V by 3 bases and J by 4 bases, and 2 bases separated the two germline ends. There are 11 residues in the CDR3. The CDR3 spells CASSFEDTQYF. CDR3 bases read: TGTGCCAGCAGTTTTGAAGACACCCAGTAC. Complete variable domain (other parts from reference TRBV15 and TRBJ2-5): DAGVTQTPRHEVAEKGQTIILKCEPVSGHNDLFWYRQTKIQGLELLSYFRSKSLMEDGGAFKDRFKAEMLNSSFSTLKIQPTEPKDSAVYLCASSFEDTQYFGPGTRLLVL.

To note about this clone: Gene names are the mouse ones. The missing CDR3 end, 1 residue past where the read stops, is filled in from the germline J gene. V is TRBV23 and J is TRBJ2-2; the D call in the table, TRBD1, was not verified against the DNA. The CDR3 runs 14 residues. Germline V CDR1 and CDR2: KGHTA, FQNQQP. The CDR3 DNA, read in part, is TGCTCCAGCAGTCCAACAACAAACACCGGGCAGCTCTAC. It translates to CSSSPTTNTGQLY. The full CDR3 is CSSSPTTNTGQLYF.

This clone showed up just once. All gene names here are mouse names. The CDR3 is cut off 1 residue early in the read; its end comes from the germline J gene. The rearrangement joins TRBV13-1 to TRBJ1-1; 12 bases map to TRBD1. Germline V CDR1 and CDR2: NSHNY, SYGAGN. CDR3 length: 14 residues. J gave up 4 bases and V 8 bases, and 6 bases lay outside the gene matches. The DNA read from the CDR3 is TGTGCCAGTAGGGACAGGGGGCGCAGCACAGAAGTCTTC. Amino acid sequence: CASRDRGRSTEVF. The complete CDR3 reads CASRDRGRSTEVFF.

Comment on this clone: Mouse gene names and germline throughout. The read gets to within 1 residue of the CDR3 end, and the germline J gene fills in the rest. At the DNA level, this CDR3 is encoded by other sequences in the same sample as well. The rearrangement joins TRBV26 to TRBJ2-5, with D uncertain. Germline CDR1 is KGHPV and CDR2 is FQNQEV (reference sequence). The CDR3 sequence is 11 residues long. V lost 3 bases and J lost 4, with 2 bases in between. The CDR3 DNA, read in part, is TGTGCCAGCAGTCTTAAAGACACCCAGTAC. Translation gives CASSLKDTQY. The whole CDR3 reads CASSLKDTQYF.

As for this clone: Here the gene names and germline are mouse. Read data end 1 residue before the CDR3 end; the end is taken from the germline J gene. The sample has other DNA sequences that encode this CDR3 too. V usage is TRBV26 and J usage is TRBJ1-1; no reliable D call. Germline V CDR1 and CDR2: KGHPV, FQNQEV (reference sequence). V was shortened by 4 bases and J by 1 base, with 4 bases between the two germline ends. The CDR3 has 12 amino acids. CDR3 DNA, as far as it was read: TGTGCCAGCAGTCAGGGAAACACAGAAGTCTTC. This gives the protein CASSQGNTEVF. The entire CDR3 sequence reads CASSQGNTEVFF.

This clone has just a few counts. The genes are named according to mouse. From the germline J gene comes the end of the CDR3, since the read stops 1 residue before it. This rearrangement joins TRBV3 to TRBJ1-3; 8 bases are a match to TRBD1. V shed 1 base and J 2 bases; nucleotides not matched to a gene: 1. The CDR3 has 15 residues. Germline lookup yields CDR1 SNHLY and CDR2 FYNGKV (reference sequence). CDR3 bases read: TGTGCCAGCAGCTTAGAACAGGGGGCTGGAAATACGCTCTAT. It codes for CASSLEQGAGNTLY. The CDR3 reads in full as CASSLEQGAGNTLYF. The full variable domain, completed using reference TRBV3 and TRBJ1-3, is GPKVLQIPSHQIIDMGQMVTLNCDPVSNHLYFYWYKQILGQQMEFLVNFYNGKVMEKSKLFKDQFSVERPDGSYFTLKIQPTALEDSAVYFCASSLEQGAGNTLYFGEGSRLIVV.

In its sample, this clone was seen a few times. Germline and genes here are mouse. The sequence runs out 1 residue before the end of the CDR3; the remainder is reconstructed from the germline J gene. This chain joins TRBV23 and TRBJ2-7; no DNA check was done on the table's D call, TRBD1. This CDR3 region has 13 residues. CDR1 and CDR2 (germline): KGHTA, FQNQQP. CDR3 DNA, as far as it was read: TGCTCCAGCAGCCCAGACAGGGACTATGAACAGTAC. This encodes CSSSPDRDYEQY. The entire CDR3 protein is CSSSPDRDYEQYF.

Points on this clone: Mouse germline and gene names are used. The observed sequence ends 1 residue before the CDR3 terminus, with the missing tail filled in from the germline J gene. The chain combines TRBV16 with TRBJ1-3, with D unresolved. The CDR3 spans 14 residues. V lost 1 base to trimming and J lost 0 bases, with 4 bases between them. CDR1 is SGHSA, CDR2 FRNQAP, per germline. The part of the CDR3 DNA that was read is TGTGCAAGCAGCTTAGCGGTTTCTGGAAATACGCTCTAT. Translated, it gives CASSLAVSGNTLY. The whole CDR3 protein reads CASSLAVSGNTLYF. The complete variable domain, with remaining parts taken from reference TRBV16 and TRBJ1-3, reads NAGVIQTPRHKVTGKGQEATLWCEPISGHSAVFWYRQTIVQGLEFLTYFRNQAPIDDSGMPKERFSAQMPNQSHSTLKIQSTQPQDSAVYLCASSLAVSGNTLYFGEGSRLIVV.

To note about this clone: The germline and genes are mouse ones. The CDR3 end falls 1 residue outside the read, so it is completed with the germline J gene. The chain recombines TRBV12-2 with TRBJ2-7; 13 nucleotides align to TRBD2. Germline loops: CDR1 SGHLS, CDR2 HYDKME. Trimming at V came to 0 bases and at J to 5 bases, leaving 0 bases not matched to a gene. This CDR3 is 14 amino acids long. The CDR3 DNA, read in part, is TGTGCCAGCTCTCTCGGGACTGGGGGGGATGAACAGTAC. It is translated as CASSLGTGGDEQY. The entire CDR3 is CASSLGTGGDEQYF.

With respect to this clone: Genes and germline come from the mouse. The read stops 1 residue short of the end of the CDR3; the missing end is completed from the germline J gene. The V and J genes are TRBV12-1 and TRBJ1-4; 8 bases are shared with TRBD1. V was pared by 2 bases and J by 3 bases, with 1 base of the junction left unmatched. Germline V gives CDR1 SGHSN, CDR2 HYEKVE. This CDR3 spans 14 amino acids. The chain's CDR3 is CASSRTGTNERLFF. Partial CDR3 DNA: TGTGCCAGCTCTCGGACAGGGACCAACGAAAGATTATTT.

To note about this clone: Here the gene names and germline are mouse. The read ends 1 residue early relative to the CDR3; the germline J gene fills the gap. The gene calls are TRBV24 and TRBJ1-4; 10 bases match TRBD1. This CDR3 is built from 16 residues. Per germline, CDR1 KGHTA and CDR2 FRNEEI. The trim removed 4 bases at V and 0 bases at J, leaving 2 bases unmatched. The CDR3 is CASSPGQGISNERLFF. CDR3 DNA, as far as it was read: TGTGCCAGCAGTCCGGGACAGGGGATTTCCAACGAAAGATTATTT.

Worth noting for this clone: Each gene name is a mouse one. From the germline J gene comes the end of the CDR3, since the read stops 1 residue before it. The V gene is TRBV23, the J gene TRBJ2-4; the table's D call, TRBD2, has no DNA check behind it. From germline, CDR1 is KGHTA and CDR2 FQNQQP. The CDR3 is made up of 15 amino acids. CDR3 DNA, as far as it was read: TGCTCCAGCAGTCCCTCGACTGGGGCCGAAAACACCTTGTAC. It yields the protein CSSSPSTGAENTLY. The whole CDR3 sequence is CSSSPSTGAENTLYF.

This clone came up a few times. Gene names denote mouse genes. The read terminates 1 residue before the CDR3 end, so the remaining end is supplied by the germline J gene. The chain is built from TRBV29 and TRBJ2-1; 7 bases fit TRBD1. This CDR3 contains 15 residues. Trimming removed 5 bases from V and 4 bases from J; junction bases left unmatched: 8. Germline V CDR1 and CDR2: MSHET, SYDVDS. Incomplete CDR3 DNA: TGTGCTAGCAGTCTGGGACAGACTAGGTATGCTGAGCAGTTC. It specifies CASSLGQTRYAEQF. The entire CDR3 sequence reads CASSLGQTRYAEQFF. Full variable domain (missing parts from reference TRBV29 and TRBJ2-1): DMKVTQMPRYLIKRMGENVLLECGQDMSHETMYWYRQDPGLGLQLIYISYDVDSNSEGDIPKGYRVSRKKREHFSLILDSAKTNQTSVYFCASSLGQTRYAEQFFGPGTRLTVL.

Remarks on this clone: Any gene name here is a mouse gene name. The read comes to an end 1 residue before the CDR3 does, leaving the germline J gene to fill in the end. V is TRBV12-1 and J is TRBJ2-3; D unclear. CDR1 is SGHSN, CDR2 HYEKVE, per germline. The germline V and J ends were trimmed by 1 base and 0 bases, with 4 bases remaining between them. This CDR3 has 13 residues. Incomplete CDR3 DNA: TGTGCCAGCTCTCTTCAGAGTGCAGAAACGCTGTAT. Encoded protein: CASSLQSAETLY. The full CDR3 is CASSLQSAETLYF.